This entry lists 2 T cell receptor beta chains sequenced from one sample in a study of beta chain features in type 1 diabetes. Since all of the isolated RNA was reverse transcribed, expressed TCRB transcripts were what got sequenced. Clones were read by immunoSEQ multiplex PCR, and TCRdb kept only the in-frame ones, dropping some. Among 900,000 or so clones, 15% to 20% were seen once, and the ten largest hold around 0.02%. Sequenced input: naive CD4+ T cells from blood. The receptors were gathered from a woman between 18 and 29 years old in good health.

There are a few counts of this clone. This chain links TRBV5-1 with TRBJ2-7, with TRBD2 matching 12 bases. J gave up 5 bases and V 2 bases, and 5 bases lay outside the gene matches. CDR1 is SGHRS and CDR2 is YFSETQ in the germline V gene. The CDR3 runs to 15 residues. This CDR3 reads CASSFLAGGPNEQYF. For the CDR3, the DNA is TGCGCCAGCAGCTTCCTAGCGGGAGGGCCCAACGAGCAGTACTTC.

Of note for this clone: This specimen includes other DNA sequences encoding the same CDR3. The gene calls are TRBV7-8 and TRBJ1-5, with no clear D. The V gene lost 0 bases and the J gene lost 1 base, with 4 bases spanning the gap. Looked up from germline, CDR1 is SGHVS and CDR2 is FQNEAQ. This CDR3 is 14 amino acids long. The CDR3 bases are TGTGCCAGCAGCTTAGCAGGGAGCAATCAGCCCCAGCATTTT. It codes for CASSLAGSNQPQHF.